Listed here are 3 T cell receptor beta chains from one sample, sequenced in a study of CXCR3-negative and CXCR3-positive naive CD8 T cells. Overall study results and limits: When CXCR3-positive naive cells were set against CXCR3-negative naive cells, the former had more hydrophobic TRB CDR3s.

UMI-labeled 5' RACE yielded the TRB cDNA libraries. TCRdb re-called the 5' RACE reads and catalogs CDR3 proteins one per entry, DNA excluded. The table gives over 95,000 distinct CDR3 sequences; the top ten clones make up around 0.36% of it. These receptors have no identified antigens. Source material: naive CXCR3+ CD8+ T cells from blood. Subset meaning: CD45RO-CCR7+CD27+CD95- naive CD8+ T cells expressing CXCR3 (TNR3+). The source is a human donor in good health. Some clones in this sample may be carry-over from other donors' samples.

The chain is built from TRBV4-1 and TRBJ1-2; TCRdb proposes TRBD1, but this gene call is untestable without DNA. Germline CDR1 MGHRA, CDR2 YSYEKL. The CDR3 is 17 residues long. CDR3 protein: CASSHVFHRVVGYGYTF.

This CDR3 reads CSVRGGQDSYEQYF. The chain couples TRBV20-1 to TRBJ2-7; TCRdb's D gene call, TRBD1, goes unchecked for lack of DNA. Germline V gives CDR1 DFQATT, CDR2 SNEGSKA (reference sequence). This CDR3 region has 14 residues.

The chain has TRBV10-3 and TRBJ1-1; the D call of TRBD1 rests on TCRdb alone, since no DNA is present to check it. CDR3 length equals 16 residues. Germline loops: CDR1 ENHRY, CDR2 SYGVKD. CDR3: CAISTTFRTANTEAFF.